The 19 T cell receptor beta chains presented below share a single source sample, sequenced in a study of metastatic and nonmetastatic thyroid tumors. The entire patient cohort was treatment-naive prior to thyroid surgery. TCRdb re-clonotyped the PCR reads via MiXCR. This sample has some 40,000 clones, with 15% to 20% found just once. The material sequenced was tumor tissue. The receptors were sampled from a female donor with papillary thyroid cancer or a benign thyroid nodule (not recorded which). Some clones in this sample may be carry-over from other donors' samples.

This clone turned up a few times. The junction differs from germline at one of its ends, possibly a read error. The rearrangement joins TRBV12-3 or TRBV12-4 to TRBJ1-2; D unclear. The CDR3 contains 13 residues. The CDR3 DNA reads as TGTGCCAACAGTTTTACCTCGAAATATGGCTACACCTTC. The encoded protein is CANSFTSKYGYTF.

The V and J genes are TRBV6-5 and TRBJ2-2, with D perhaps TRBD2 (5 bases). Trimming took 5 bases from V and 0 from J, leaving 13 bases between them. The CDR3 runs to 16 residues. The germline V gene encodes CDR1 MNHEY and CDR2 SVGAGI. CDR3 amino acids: CASSHAAGSNTGELFF. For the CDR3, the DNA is TGTGCCAGCAGTCACGCCGCGGGCTCGAACACCGGGGAGCTGTTTTTT.

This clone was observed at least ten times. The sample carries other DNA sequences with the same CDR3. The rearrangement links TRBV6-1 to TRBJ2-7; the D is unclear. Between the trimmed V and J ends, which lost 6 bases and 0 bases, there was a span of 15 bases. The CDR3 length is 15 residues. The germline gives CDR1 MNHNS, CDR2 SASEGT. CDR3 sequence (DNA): TGTGCCAGCAGAAGATGGCAAGCCAGCTCCTACGAGCAGTACTTC. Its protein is CASRRWQASSYEQYF.

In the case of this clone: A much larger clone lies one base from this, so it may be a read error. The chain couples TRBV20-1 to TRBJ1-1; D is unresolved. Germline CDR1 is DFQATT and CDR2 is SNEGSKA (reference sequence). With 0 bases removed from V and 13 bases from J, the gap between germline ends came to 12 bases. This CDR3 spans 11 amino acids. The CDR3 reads CSARDPEQVFF. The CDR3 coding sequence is TGCAGTGCTAGAGATCCTGAACAAGTTTTCTTT.

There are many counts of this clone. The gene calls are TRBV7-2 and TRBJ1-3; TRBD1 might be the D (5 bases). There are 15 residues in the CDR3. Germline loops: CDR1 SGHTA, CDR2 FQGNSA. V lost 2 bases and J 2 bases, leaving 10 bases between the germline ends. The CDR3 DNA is TGTGCCAGCAGCTTAACGGGGGGTCCTGGAAACACCATATATTTT. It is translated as CASSLTGGPGNTIYF.

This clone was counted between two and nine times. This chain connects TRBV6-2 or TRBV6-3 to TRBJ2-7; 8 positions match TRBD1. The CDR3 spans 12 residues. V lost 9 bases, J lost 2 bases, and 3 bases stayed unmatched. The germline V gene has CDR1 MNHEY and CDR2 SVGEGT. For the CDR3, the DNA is TGTGCCAGTAGGGACAGGCCCTACGAGCAGTACTTC. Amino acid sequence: CASRDRPYEQYF.

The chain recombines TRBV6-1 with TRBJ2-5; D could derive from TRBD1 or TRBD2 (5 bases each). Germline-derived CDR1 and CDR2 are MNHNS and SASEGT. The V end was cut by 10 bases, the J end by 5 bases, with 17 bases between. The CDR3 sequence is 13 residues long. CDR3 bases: TGTGCCATCACTCCCCGGGGCTGGGAGACCCAGTACTTC. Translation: CAITPRGWETQYF.

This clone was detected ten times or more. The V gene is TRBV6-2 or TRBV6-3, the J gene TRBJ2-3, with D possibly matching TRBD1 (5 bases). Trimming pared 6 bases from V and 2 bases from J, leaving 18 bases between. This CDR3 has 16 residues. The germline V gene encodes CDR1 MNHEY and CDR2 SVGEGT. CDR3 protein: CASSLAEGVLTDTQYF. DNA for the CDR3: TGTGCCAGCAGCCTCGCGGAAGGGGTCCTCACAGATACGCAGTATTTT.

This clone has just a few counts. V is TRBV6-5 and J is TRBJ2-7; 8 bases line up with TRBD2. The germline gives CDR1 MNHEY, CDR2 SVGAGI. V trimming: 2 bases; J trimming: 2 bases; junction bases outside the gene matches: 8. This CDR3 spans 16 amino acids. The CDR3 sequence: CASSYDHVLAAYEQYF. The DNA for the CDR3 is TGTGCCAGCAGTTACGACCATGTACTAGCGGCCTACGAGCAGTACTTC.

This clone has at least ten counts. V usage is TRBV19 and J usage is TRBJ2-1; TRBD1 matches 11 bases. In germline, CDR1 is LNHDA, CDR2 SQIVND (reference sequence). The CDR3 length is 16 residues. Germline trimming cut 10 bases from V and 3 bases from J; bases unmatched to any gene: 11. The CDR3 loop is CATTGQGAILYNEQFF. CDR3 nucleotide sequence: TGTGCCACTACTGGACAGGGGGCCATACTCTACAATGAGCAGTTCTTC.

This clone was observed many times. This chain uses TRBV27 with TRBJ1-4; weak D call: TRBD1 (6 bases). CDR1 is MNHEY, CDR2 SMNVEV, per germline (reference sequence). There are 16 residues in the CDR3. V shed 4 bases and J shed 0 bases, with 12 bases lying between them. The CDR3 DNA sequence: TGTGCCAGCAGTTCACAGGGTAGTGCAACTAATGAAAAACTGTTTTTT. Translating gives CASSSQGSATNEKLFF.

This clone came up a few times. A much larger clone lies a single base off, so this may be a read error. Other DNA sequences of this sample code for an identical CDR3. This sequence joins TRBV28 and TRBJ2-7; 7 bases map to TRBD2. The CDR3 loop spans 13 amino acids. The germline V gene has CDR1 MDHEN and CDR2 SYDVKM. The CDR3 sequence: CASTPAGKYKQYF. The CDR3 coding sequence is TGCGCCAGCACCCCAGCGGGAAAGTACAAGCAGTACTTC.

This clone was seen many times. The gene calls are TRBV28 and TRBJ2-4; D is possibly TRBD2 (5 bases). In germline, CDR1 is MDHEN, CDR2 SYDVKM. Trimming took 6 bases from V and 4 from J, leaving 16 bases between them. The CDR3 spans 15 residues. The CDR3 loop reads CASSPPWVAKNIQYF. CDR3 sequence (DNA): TGTGCCAGCAGCCCCCCCTGGGTAGCGAAAAACATTCAGTACTTC.

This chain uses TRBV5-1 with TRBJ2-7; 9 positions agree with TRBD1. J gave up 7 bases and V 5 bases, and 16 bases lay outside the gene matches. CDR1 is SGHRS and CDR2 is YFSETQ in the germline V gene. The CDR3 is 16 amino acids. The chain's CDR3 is CASRPRRGQGAKEQYF. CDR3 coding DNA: TGCGCCAGCAGACCCAGGAGGGGACAGGGAGCCAAGGAGCAGTACTTC.

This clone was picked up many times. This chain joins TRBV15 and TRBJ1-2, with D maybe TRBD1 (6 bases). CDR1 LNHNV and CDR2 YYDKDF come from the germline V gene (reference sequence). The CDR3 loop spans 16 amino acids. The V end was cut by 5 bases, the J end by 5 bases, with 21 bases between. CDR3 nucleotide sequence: TGTGCCACCAGCGGGGGGGGCAGGACATCTTATTATGGCTACACCTTC. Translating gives CATSGGGRTSYYGYTF.

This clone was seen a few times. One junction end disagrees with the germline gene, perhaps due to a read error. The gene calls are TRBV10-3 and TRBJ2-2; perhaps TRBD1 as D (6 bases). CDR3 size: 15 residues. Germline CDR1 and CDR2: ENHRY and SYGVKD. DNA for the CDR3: TGTGCCATCGGGAGTTTAGGGGGACACACCGGTGAGCTGTTTTTT. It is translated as CAIGSLGGHTGELFF.

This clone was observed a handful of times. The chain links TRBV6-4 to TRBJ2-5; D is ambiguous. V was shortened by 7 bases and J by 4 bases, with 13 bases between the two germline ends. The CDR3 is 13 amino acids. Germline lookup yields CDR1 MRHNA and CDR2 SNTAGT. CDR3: CASKMQAPETQYF. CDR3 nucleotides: TGTGCCAGCAAGATGCAGGCACCAGAGACCCAGTACTTC.

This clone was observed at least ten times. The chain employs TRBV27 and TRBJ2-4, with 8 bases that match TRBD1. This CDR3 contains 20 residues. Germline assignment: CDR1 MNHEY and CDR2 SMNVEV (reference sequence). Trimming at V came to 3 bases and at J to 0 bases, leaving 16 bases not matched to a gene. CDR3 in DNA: TGTGCCAGCAGTTTTCGGGCCCGGGACAGGAATCCTCTAGCCAAAAACATTCAGTACTTC. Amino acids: CASSFRARDRNPLAKNIQYF.

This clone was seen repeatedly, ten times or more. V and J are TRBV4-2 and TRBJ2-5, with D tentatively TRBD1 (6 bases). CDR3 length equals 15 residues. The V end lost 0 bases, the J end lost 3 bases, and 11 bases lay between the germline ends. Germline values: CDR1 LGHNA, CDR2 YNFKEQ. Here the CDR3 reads CASSQDRGEKETQYF. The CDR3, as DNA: TGTGCCAGCAGCCAAGACAGGGGTGAAAAAGAGACCCAGTACTTC.